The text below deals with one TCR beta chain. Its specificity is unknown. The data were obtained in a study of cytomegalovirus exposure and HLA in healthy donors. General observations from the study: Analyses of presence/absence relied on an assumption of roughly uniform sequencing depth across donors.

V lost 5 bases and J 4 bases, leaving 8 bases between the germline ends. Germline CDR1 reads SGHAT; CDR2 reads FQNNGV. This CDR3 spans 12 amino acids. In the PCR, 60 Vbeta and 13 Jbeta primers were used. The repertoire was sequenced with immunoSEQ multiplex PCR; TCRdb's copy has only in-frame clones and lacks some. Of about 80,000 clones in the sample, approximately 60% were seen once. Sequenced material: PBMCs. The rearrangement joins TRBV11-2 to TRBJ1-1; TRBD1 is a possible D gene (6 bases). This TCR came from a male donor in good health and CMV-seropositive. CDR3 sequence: CASSRQVTEAFF. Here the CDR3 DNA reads TGTGCCAGCAGCCGACAGGTCACTGAAGCTTTCTTT.